The present T cell receptor (beta chain) was sequenced within a study of blood T cell repertoires in COVID-19. Study in general: Acute and convalescent COVID-19 specimens originated in the United States, Italy and Spain. PBMCs, B-cell-depleted T cells, or T cells provided the cDNA or gDNA that made up the material.

In the authors' methods: Amplification of reference gene primers was used by the study to estimate nucleated cell counts. Assay used: immunoSEQ multiplex PCR; TCRdb lists only in-frame clones, some missing. The V and J calls and clone size come from that table; D and trimming were worked out from the DNA. This table holds about 120,000 clones, 80% to 90% found once. The CDR3 sequence is 16 residues long. V gave up 4 bases and J gave up 1 base; unmatched junction bases: 3. Per the germline V gene, CDR1 is MNHEY and CDR2 is SMNVEV (reference sequence). The clonotype comes from a human donor with acute or convalescent COVID-19. The donor label of this sample is uncertain. The chain joins TRBV27 to TRBJ2-5; 13 nucleotides agree with TRBD2. The sequencing sample was made of peripheral blood. CDR3 DNA sequence: TGTGCCAGCAGTTCCGGGACTAGCGGGGTCCAAGAGACCCAGTACTTC. Translating gives CASSSGTSGVQETQYF.